The sequence of this T cell receptor (beta chain) was determined in a study of TIL therapy for anti-PD-1-resistant metastatic lung cancer. Time point: pre-treatment sample, taken before nivolumab and TIL therapy. The tumor samples were excised metastases, mostly pleural nodules or supraclavicular lymph nodes. Sequencing used immunoSEQ v3. Libraries were prepared by immunoSEQ multiplex PCR; TCRdb keeps only in-frame clonotypes and omits some of them. The sample shows roughly 7,400 clones, approximately 73% of them seen only once. After removal of 4 bases from V and 5 bases from J, the junction contained 13 bases not matched to a gene. From germline, CDR1 is MDHEN and CDR2 SYDVKM. The CDR3 has 17 amino acids.

Sequencing was performed on tumor tissue, taken at baseline. The chain combines TRBV28 with TRBJ2-1; 8 positions match TRBD2. The source is a person aged 30 to 80 with non-small cell lung cancer. Here the CDR3 DNA reads TGTGCCAGCAGTTGGGACGGGGGGGCAAGGTTTGACAATGAGCAGTTCTTC. Translation: CASSWDGGARFDNEQFF. Full variable domain (rest looked up from reference TRBV28 and TRBJ2-1): DVKVTQSSRYLVKRTGEKVFLECVQDMDHENMFWYRQDPGLGLRLIYFSYDVKMKEKGDIPEGYSVSREKKERFSLILESASTNQTSMYLCASSWDGGARFDNEQFFGPGTRLTVL.